A selection of T cell receptor beta chains follows, all from one sample in a study of cytomegalovirus exposure and HLA in healthy donors. Some clones are missing from TCRdb's copy, which holds only in-frame ones; the method was immunoSEQ multiplex PCR. The table lists 110,000 or so clones, about 76% of them singletons. Sequencing used PBMCs. The receptors derive from a man aged 35-49 years in good health and CMV-seronegative. Both conserved end residues are part of each CDR3. A D gene is named only where the DNA matches it firmly. Clone size, where shown, is once, few, many, or a class for clones that have expanded.

J	size	D	V	CDR3	DNA
TRBJ2-3	NA	NA	TRBV5-1	CASSLALGGDSTDTQYF	TGCGCCAGCAGCTTGGCCCTAGGCGGGGATAGCACAGATACGCAGTATTTT
TRBJ2-7	NA	NA	TRBV6-6	CASSRQSSYEQYF	TGTGCCAGCAGCCGACAGAGCTCCTACGAGCAGTACTTC
TRBJ1-2	NA	NA	TRBV7-9	CASSLAGRGVAYTF	TGTGCCAGCAGCTTAGCGGGCAGGGGAGTGGCCTACACCTTC
TRBJ1-1	NA	NA	TRBV7-9	CASSRTSLNTEAFF	TGTGCCAGCAGCCGGACTTCGCTGAACACTGAAGCTTTCTTT
TRBJ1-5	NA	NA	TRBV11-2	CASSLVANQPQHF	TGTGCCAGCAGCTTAGTGGCAAATCAGCCCCAGCATTTT
TRBJ2-1	NA	TRBD2	TRBV7-2	CASSLSAFASGAHEQFF	TGTGCCAGCAGCCTATCCGCGTTCGCTAGCGGGGCCCATGAGCAGTTCTTC
TRBJ1-1	few	TRBD1	TRBV27	CASSTGTGYAFF	TGTGCCAGCAGTACCGGGACAGGGTATGCTTTCTTT
TRBJ1-1	NA	NA	TRBV10-3	CAITGGTVMNTEAFF	TGTGCCATCACCGGGGGAACGGTGATGAACACTGAAGCTTTCTTT
TRBJ2-1	NA	NA	TRBV7-7	CASSPTGTPAGNEQFF	TGTGCTAGCAGCCCCACAGGGACCCCCGCGGGCAATGAGCAGTTCTTC
TRBJ2-2	NA	NA	TRBV19	CASSIEPSNTGELFF	TGTGCCAGTAGTATTGAGCCTTCGAACACCGGGGAGCTGTTTTTT
TRBJ2-5	few	NA	TRBV5-1	CASSLAKGIQETQYF	TGCGCCAGCAGCTTGGCCAAGGGGATCCAAGAGACCCAGTACTTC
TRBJ2-7	NA	TRBD1	TRBV7-9	CASSRDSAYEQYF	TGTGCCAGCAGCAGGGACAGCGCCTACGAGCAGTACTTC
TRBJ1-3	NA	NA	TRBV5-1	CASSQGTGSGNTIYF	TGCGCCAGCAGCCAGGGGACCGGCTCTGGAAACACCATATATTTT
TRBJ2-1	NA	TRBD2	TRBV30	CAWSPSGGDNEQFF	TGTGCCTGGAGCCCTAGCGGGGGGGACAATGAGCAGTTCTTC
TRBJ2-7	NA	NA	TRBV4-3	CASSQGVASSSYEQYF	TGCGCCAGCAGCCAAGGGGTAGCTTCAAGCTCCTACGAGCAGTACTTC
TRBJ1-3	NA	NA	TRBV4-2	CASSRRGVGNTIYF	TGTGCCAGCAGCCGCCGCGGCGTTGGGAACACCATATATTTT
TRBJ1-1	NA	NA	TRBV27	CASSLGQGFRTEAFF	TGTGCCAGCAGTTTAGGCCAGGGTTTTCGCACTGAAGCTTTCTTT
TRBJ2-2	NA	NA	TRBV18	CASSPRRAVNTGELFF	TGTGCCAGCTCACCACGTCGAGCGGTGAACACCGGGGAGCTGTTTTTT
TRBJ1-1	NA	NA	TRBV11-2	CASSLELRGLAEAFF	TGTGCCAGCAGCTTAGAACTGAGAGGTTTGGCTGAAGCTTTCTTT
TRBJ1-3	few	NA	TRBV6-1	CASSQGGDADTIYF	TGTGCCAGCAGTCAAGGGGGAGACGCGGACACCATATATTTT
TRBJ2-7	NA	NA	TRBV7-9	CASSLSLGASTQSSYEQYF	TGTGCCAGCAGCTTAAGCCTCGGAGCAAGCACTCAAAGCTCCTACGAGCAGTACTTC
TRBJ2-1	NA	TRBD2	TRBV11-3	CASSLGSGGPSSYNEQFF	TGTGCCAGCAGCTTGGGTAGCGGGGGGCCCAGCTCCTACAATGAGCAGTTCTTC
TRBJ2-5	once	NA	TRBV11-3	CASSLTTTATGGETQYF	TGTGCCAGCAGCTTAACGACGACAGCAACGGGTGGAGAGACCCAGTACTTC
TRBJ2-5	NA	NA	TRBV7-8	CSSSLTRGVYETQYF	TGTTCCAGCAGCTTAACGCGTGGTGTGTATGAGACCCAGTACTTC
TRBJ2-7	NA	NA	TRBV28	CASSSGVWPYEQYF	TGTGCCAGCAGTTCGGGGGTTTGGCCCTACGAGCAGTACTTC
TRBJ1-3	NA	NA	TRBV27	CASSAGQRNTIYF	TGTGCCAGCAGTGCTGGACAGCGAAACACCATATATTTT
TRBJ1-2	NA	NA	TRBV9	CASSAQVQGRYGYTF	TGTGCCAGCAGCGCCCAGGTACAGGGCCGCTATGGCTACACCTTC
TRBJ2-2	few	NA	TRBV11-1	CASSLDLTRRGGELFF	TGTGCCAGCAGCTTAGATCTAACAAGAAGGGGCGGGGAGCTGTTTTTT
TRBJ1-4	NA	NA	TRBV6-4	CASSDLWGREKLFF	TGTGCCAGCAGTGACTTGTGGGGGCGGGAAAAACTGTTTTTT
TRBJ2-3	NA	NA	TRBV11-3	CASSQGGGSDTQYF	TGTGCCAGCAGCCAAGGGGGGGGGTCAGATACGCAGTATTTT
TRBJ2-1	NA	TRBD2	TRBV5-1	CASSSRLAGEYNEQFF	TGCGCCAGCAGCTCGAGACTAGCGGGGGAGTACAATGAGCAGTTCTTC
TRBJ2-7	NA	TRBD1	TRBV5-1	CASSHGTGVDEQYF	TGCGCCAGCAGCCACGGGACAGGGGTCGACGAGCAGTACTTC
TRBJ1-6	NA	TRBD1	TRBV6-5	CASHRTGEMDSPLHF	TGTGCCAGTCACCGCACAGGGGAGATGGATTCACCCCTCCACTTT
TRBJ2-7	NA	TRBD2	TRBV4-3	CASSQTSSGRSDEQYF	TGCGCCAGCAGCCAGACTTCTAGCGGTCGGAGCGACGAGCAGTACTTC
TRBJ2-3	NA	TRBD1	TRBV5-4	CASSSRDRAGTDTQYF	TGTGCCAGCAGCTCCCGGGACAGGGCTGGGACAGATACGCAGTATTTT
TRBJ2-1	NA	TRBD2	TRBV2	CASNGLAAKEQFF	TGTGCCAGCAACGGACTAGCGGCAAAAGAGCAGTTCTTC
TRBJ1-1	NA	NA	TRBV28	CASSFRLEAFF	TGTGCCAGCAGTTTCAGGCTTGAAGCTTTCTTT